The rows below give T cell receptor beta chains drawn from one sample of a study of blood T cell repertoires in COVID-19. The method was immunoSEQ multiplex PCR; TCRdb's version includes in-frame clones alone and lacks a portion of them. The profile shows approximately 400,000 clones, 87% of them singletons. The material sequenced was PBMCs or T cells enriched from blood (not recorded which). Source of these receptors: a young man who had recovered from COVID-19. The CDR3 runs from the conserved cysteine through the conserved F or W. The D gene is left open where the match is weak. Clone size appears in some rows only: once, few, many, or a class for an expanded clone.

d_call j_call v_call clone_size cdr3_length cdr3_aa cdr3_nt
TRBD2 TRBJ2-1 TRBV6-2/TRBV6-3 . 16 CASSPTSQTSGGKQFF TGTGCCAGCAGCCCTACGAGCCAGACTAGCGGGGGGAAGCAGTTCTTC
. TRBJ2-3 TRBV20-1 . 10 CSAPVNTQYF TGCAGTGCTCCGGTGAATACGCAGTATTTT
. TRBJ1-2 TRBV29-1 . 14 CSVGGEEPNYGYTF TGCAGCGTGGGGGGGGAAGAACCTAACTATGGCTACACCTTC
. TRBJ2-2 TRBV4-1 . 18 CASSQDPGMNPNTGELFF TGCGCCAGCAGCCAAGACCCAGGAATGAACCCGAACACCGGGGAGCTGTTTTTT
. TRBJ1-6 TRBV5-6 once 15 CASSFRSGNNSPLHF TGTGCCAGCAGCTTTAGATCGGGTAATAATTCACCCCTCCACTTT
TRBD1 TRBJ1-5 TRBV5-1 . 14 CASSLTGDNQPQHF TGCGCCAGCAGCTTGACAGGGGACAATCAGCCCCAGCATTTT
. TRBJ2-1 TRBV7-2 . 14 CASILGNSYNEQFF TGTGCCAGCATTCTCGGGAATTCCTACAATGAGCAGTTCTTC
. TRBJ2-5 TRBV27 . 15 CASSLGQRIQETQYF TGTGCCAGCAGTTTAGGGCAGCGGATACAAGAGACCCAGTACTTC
. TRBJ1-1 TRBV9 . 16 CASSAPSTGSGTEAFF TGTGCCAGCAGCGCACCTTCGACGGGTTCTGGCACTGAAGCTTTCTTT
TRBD1 TRBJ2-7 TRBV27 . 14 CASSSNRGFYEQYF TGTGCCAGCAGTTCCAACAGGGGATTCTACGAGCAGTACTTC
TRBD1 TRBJ1-5 TRBV7-2 . 15 CASSLSTGGNQPQHF TGTGCCAGCAGCTTAAGTACAGGGGGCAATCAGCCCCAGCATTTT
. TRBJ1-1 TRBV6-5 . 16 CASSYKIRGGETEAFF TGTGCCAGCAGTTACAAAATTAGAGGGGGGGAGACTGAAGCTTTCTTT
. TRBJ1-6 TRBV19 . 13 CASSIYGGSPLHF TGTGCCAGTAGTATTTACGGGGGATCACCCCTCCACTTT
TRBD1 TRBJ1-6 TRBV7-2 once 16 CASSFAGGLYNSPLHF TGTGCCAGCAGCTTCGCAGGGGGCCTCTATAATTCACCCCTCCACTTT
. TRBJ1-2 TRBV3-1/TRBV3-2 . 13 CASSQGTGYGYTF TGTGCCAGCAGCCAAGGAACCGGGTATGGCTACACCTTC
TRBD2 TRBJ2-5 TRBV6-5 . 14 CASSLGLAKETQYF TGTGCCAGCAGTCTGGGACTAGCAAAAGAGACCCAGTACTTC